A single sample gave rise to the 5 T cell receptor beta chains below, sequenced in a study of T-cell reconstitution after alpha-beta-depleted transplantation in children. A library of TCRbeta sequences, prepared with unique molecular identifiers, was generated. TCRdb reanalysed the PCR reads using MiXCR and keeps one entry per CDR3 protein. This repertoire shows over 150,000 distinct CDR3 sequences, about 14% found once; its top ten account for about 13%. Sequenced here: PBMCs from the stem cell graft donor, sampled from the stem cell graft. All receptors come from a human donor who donated a stem cell graft to a child with acute lymphoblastic leukemia.

The sample holds one count of this clonotype. This chain connects TRBV11-3 to TRBJ2-7; maybe TRBD1 (5 bases). The CDR3 is made up of 13 amino acids. V was pared by 8 bases and J by 5 bases, with 16 bases between. Germline values: CDR1 SGHNT, CDR2 YENEEA. Here the CDR3 DNA reads TGTGCCAGCGGGCTTGGCAGGGCGGACGAGCAGTACTTC. Translating it yields CASGLGRADEQYF.

This clonotype was seen many times. This chain connects TRBV11-3 to TRBJ1-1; D not certain. V lost 0 bases and J 1 base, leaving 12 bases between the germline ends. Germline CDR1 reads SGHNT; CDR2 reads YENEEA. This CDR3 is built from 16 residues. The CDR3 loop is CASSLDGRGGNTEAFF. CDR3 bases: TGTGCCAGCAGCTTAGATGGTCGGGGTGGGAACACTGAAGCTTTCTTT.

At least ten counts were recorded for this clonotype. The chain joins TRBV12-3 or TRBV12-4 to TRBJ2-7, with 9 positions matching TRBD2. J was trimmed by 0 bases and V by 7 bases; bases with no gene match: 7. The CDR3 contains 15 residues. DNA of the CDR3: TGTGCCAGCAAGGCCGGACTAGCGAGCTCCTACGAGCAGTACTTC. Protein sequence: CASKAGLASSYEQYF.

The rearrangement joins TRBV12-3 or TRBV12-4 to TRBJ1-2; D is unresolved. V was trimmed by 1 base and J by 6 bases, leaving 12 bases between them. This CDR3 is built from 14 residues. The chain's CDR3 is CASSLVSGGNGYTF. The CDR3 region has the DNA TGTGCCAGCAGTTTAGTTTCGGGAGGGAATGGCTACACCTTC.

This clonotype was observed many times. The chain carries TRBV5-1 and TRBJ2-3, with D perhaps TRBD1 (6 bases). Germline assignment: CDR1 SGHRS and CDR2 YFSETQ. This CDR3 has 14 residues. V lost 4 bases and J 2 bases, leaving 11 bases between the germline ends. CDR3 in DNA: TGCGCCAGCAGCCTTACAGGGCCCACAGATACGCAGTATTTT. Its translation is CASSLTGPTDTQYF.